Given below is one T cell receptor (beta chain) in context. The antigen is not known. Indicated treatment: roughly 10-day PBMC culture with coronavirus spike peptide pools or control peptides (ViraFEST assay). The source of the sample is a study of vaccination and CD4 T cells after COVID-19. Study context: In the convalescent cohort, there were six males and four females, two of them Hispanic. A median of around 73 days (range 14 to 241) separated dose two from the taking of post-vaccine samples.

Sequenced with the Oncomine TCR Beta short-read assay was DNA taken from cultured CD4+ T cells. Each CDR3 protein gets one entry after TCRdb re-called the PCR reads with MiXCR. The table records fewer than 16,000 distinct CDR3 sequences, roughly half of them present only once. V was cut by 3 bases and J by 3 bases, with 6 bases left in between. Germline V gene lookup returns CDR1 DFQATT and CDR2 SNEGSKA (reference sequence). The CDR3 is 12 residues long. The chain recombines TRBV20-1 with TRBJ1-5, with a possible D match to TRBD1 (6 bases). Sequenced sample: CD4+ T cells from blood, cultured in vitro. The clonotype originates from a human donor who had recovered from COVID-19. CDR3 bases: TGCAGTGCTAGGGGGGCCAATCAGCCCCAGCATTTT. The encoded protein is CSARGANQPQHF.